The present T cell receptor beta chain was sequenced within a study of OX40 agonist ivuxolimab in advanced cancers. Study as a whole: Across the patients, intravenous ivuxolimab was delivered every 2 weeks at 0.01 to 10 mg/kg. Antecedent anti-PD-1, anti-PD-L1 or anti-CTLA-4 therapy was permissible, with roughly 40% having received some. Findings and caveats of the study: The CD4+ and CD8+ T cells in the blood had expanded clonally by week 6 at 0.1 to 3.0 mg/kg.

Per germline, CDR1 ENHRY and CDR2 SYGVKD. The CDR3 is 14 residues long. V lost 10 bases and J 1 base, leaving 14 bases between the germline ends. The table came from immunoSEQ multiplex PCR; TCRdb's copy has only in-frame clones and leaves some out. This sample carries about 73,000 clones, 80% to 90% of them seen once, and the ten largest clones take roughly 9.7%. Regarding this clone: No antigen is known for it.

The genes are TRBV10-3 and TRBJ1-5, with TRBD1 as a possible D gene (5 bases). This material consisted of CD4+ or CD8+ T cells sorted from blood, taken in a trial of the OX40 agonist ivuxolimab. This receptor was obtained from an adult with an advanced solid tumor such as melanoma, head and neck, liver or kidney cancer. The CDR3 sequence: CATADIGSNQPQHF. The CDR3 DNA follows: TGTGCCACGGCGGACATAGGGAGCAATCAGCCCCAGCATTTT.